This T cell receptor (beta chain) emerged from a study of cytomegalovirus exposure and HLA in healthy donors. This CDR3 is 14 amino acids long. The germline V gene encodes CDR1 MNHNY and CDR2 SVGAGI (reference sequence). The junction had 0 bases not matched to a gene; V was cut back by 5 bases and J by 0 bases. The PCR had 60 Vbeta and 13 Jbeta primers. Assay: immunoSEQ multiplex PCR; the TCRdb copy retains only in-frame clones and omits some. This table holds around 78,000 clones. The sequenced sample was PBMCs. This chain uses TRBV6-6 with TRBJ2-5; TRBD2 agrees at 10 bases. The sequence was obtained from a man younger than 35 in good health and CMV-seropositive. The CDR3 nucleotides read TGTGCCAGCAGTCTAGCGGGGGACCAAGAGACCCAGTACTTC. The encoded protein is CASSLAGDQETQYF.